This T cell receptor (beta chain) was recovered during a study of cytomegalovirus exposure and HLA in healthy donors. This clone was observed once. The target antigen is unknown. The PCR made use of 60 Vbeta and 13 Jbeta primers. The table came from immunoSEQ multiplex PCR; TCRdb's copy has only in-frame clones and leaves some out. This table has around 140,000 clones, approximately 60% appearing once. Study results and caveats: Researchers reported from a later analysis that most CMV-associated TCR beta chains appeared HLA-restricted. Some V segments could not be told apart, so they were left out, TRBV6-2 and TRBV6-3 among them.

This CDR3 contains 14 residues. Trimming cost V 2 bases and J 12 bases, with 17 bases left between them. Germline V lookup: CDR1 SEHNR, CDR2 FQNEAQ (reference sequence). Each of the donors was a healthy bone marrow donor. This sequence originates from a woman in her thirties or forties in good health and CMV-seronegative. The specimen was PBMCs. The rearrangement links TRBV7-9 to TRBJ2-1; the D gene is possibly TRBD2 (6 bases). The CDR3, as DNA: TGTGCCAGCAGCTTACCGGGAGCTTTGAAAGTGCAGTTCTTC. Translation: CASSLPGALKVQFF.